This T cell receptor (beta chain) was sequenced for a study of PD-L1 blockade in urothelial cancer. In the study overall: Dosed intravenously at 1,200 mg every 3 weeks, atezolizumab was initiated by patients around 2014. The study recovered a median of around 140,000 T cells per blood sample. Prior chemotherapy in patients spanned 0 to 3 regimens.

This CDR3 has 14 residues. The germline CDR1 and CDR2 sequences are SSHAT and FNYEAQ (reference sequence). With respect to this clone: A junction end diverges from the germline sequence, so it may reflect a read error.

Clones were read by immunoSEQ multiplex PCR, and TCRdb kept only the in-frame ones, dropping some. The sample has approximately 120,000 clones; about 82% are singletons. Described time point: peripheral blood 6 weeks after treatment start. The chain links TRBV7-7 to TRBJ2-1; the match to TRBD2 covers 7 bases. The clonotype comes from a middle-aged man with urothelial cancer. The material sequenced was PBMCs, taken around atezolizumab (anti-PD-L1) treatment. The CDR3 here is CASSLDGGRGEQFF. In nucleotides, the CDR3 is TGTGCTAGCAGCTTAGATGGCGGGAGAGGCGAGCAGTTCTTC.